This T cell receptor beta chain was observed in a study of T cell responses to AZD1222 COVID-19 vaccine. General observations from the study: Females made up more of the donors, who were largely white British, and clonal diversity may have come out too low. Close to half of all spike-specific TCRs reportedly target regions of the variants that are unmutated. Spike-specific TCR repertoires showed rising breadth and depth after two AZD1222 doses. None of the repertoires were sampled until the peak T cell response had passed.

This clone turned up a few times. Its antigen is unidentified. Clones were read by immunoSEQ multiplex PCR, and TCRdb kept only the in-frame ones, dropping some. This table holds just under 90,000 clones, about 91% found once. Deletions cut 2 bases from V and 8 bases from J, with 12 bases between. CDR3 size: 13 residues. Germline assignment: CDR1 MDHEN and CDR2 SYDVKM. The receptor's source is an adult in good health. The V call is TRBV28, the J call TRBJ1-2, with D unresolved. Specimen: peripheral blood, collected on day 0 of MenACWY control vaccination. CDR3 amino acids: CASSLGVGYGYTF. In DNA form, the CDR3 reads TGTGCCAGCAGTTTAGGAGTAGGGTACGGCTACACCTTC.